This T cell receptor (beta chain) was captured in a study of T cell clones after liver transplantation. Produced via immunoSEQ multiplex PCR; TCRdb's table is partial and in-frame only. The table lists about 120,000 clones, less than 95% of them singletons. The CDR3 extends over 16 amino acids. This sample comprised CD4+ T cells from blood, obtained 12 months after liver transplant. The chain uses TRBV21-1 and TRBJ2-7; TRBD2 reflects the table's D call only, with no check against the DNA. TRBV21-1 is a pseudogene. This sequence originates from a human patient who received a liver transplant. A share of the T cells may be of graft donor origin. DNA for the CDR3: TGTGCCAGCAGCAAGAGGAGGCTAGCGGGATTGTACGAGCAGTACTTC. Its protein product is CASSKRRLAGLYEQYF.